This T cell receptor (beta chain) originates from a study of blood T cell repertoires in COVID-19 (TCRdb year 2020). At the level of the whole study: The collaborator samples originated in the United States, Italy and Spain and spanned the acute and convalescent phases of COVID-19. Deeply sampled blood TCRbeta repertoires from subjects exposed to, actively infected with, or recovered from COVID-19 were included in the dataset. The sample metadata nearly always contained a de-identified subject ID, COVID-19 status, age in years and sex. A freely available public database, intended as a resource for researchers studying the immune response to SARS-CoV-2, is where the repertoires were released. Where available, HLA class I and class II types were taken from metadata supplied by the sample provider and were not determined by assay-based typing. The material from the prospective study consisted of cDNA or gDNA derived from T cells, B-cell-depleted T cells, or PBMCs. The samples were drawn from two sources: the first 160 participants of the ongoing ImmuneRACE study, and 1,254 subjects contributed by 6 global collaborators.

Paper-wide results and their limitations: The quantity of clinical and demographic metadata differed by source and by participant and was supplied without curation.

The germline V gene gives CDR1 as KGHDR and CDR2 as SFDVKD. Relative to germline, V is 8 bases shorter and J is 6 bases shorter, with 11 bases between their ends. The CDR3 spans 12 residues, from the cysteine through the phenylalanine. Only the CDR3 DNA stays, 36 bases, in frame from base 1. The immunoSEQ Assay, a bias-controlled multiplex PCR, was used to amplify TCRbeta CDR3 regions from genomic DNA. On the authors' methods: Within the assay, amplification of reference gene primers was used to estimate how many nucleated cells each sample contained. Sequence reads were collapsed and filtered to measure the absolute abundance of every unique TCRbeta CDR3 rearrangement. For each sample, productive Simpson clonality was calculated by taking the square root of Simpson's diversity index across productive rearrangements. TCRdb obtained this table from immuneACCESS and retained in-frame rearrangements with V and J assigned. These tables miss some clones; where compared with another copy, unresolved V genes account for less than half of the shortfall, and the remainder is unexplained. V and J calls and clone size come straight from that table; D and trimming were deduced from the DNA. Within this sample are approximately 480,000 clones, with roughly 89% of them counted one time only. The ten largest clones represent roughly 0.92% of the sample.

A word on this clone: The antigen it recognizes is unknown. No qualities accompany the bases; no much larger clone lies one base away.

One collaborating source in Seattle enrolled patients during active infection and followed them longitudinally through the course of disease. Whole blood was collected in K2EDTA tubes by collaborating institutions according to the institutions' own protocols. For TCRbeta analysis, collaborators shipped samples in one of three forms: frozen whole blood, isolated PBMCs, or DNA extracted from either of those sample types. The chain is made from TRBV24-1 and TRBJ2-3; no D segment can be confidently identified. Sample: peripheral blood. This sequence originates from a man aged 18 to 29 with COVID-19, enrolled during active disease. The bases are TGTGCCACCACAGGCCCCGAGGATACGCAGTATTTT. This is translated as CATTGPEDTQYF.